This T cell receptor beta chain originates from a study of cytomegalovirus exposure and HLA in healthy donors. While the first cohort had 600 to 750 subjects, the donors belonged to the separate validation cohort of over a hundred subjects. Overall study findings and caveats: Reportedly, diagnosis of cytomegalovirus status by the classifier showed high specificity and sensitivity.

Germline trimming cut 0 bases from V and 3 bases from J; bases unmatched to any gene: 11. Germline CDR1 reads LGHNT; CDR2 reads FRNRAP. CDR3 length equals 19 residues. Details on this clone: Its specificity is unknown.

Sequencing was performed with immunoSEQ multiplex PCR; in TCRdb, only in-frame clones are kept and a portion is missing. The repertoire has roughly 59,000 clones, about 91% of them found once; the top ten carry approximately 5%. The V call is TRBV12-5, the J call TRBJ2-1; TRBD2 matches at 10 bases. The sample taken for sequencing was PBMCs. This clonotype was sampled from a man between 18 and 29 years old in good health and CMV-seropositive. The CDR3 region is CASGLVIGLAETHYNEQFF. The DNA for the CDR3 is TGTGCTAGTGGTTTGGTAATAGGACTAGCGGAAACCCACTACAATGAGCAGTTCTTC.